This T cell receptor (beta chain) emerged from a study of T cells expressing NK-cell markers. Study overall: The TCR beta repertoires were obtained from sorted CD3+CD56+NKG2C+, CD3+CD56+NKG2C- and CD3+CD56-NKG2C+ T cells. The study sequenced eight donors, seven HCMV-seropositive and one seronegative. General study points: NKG2C+ dominant clonotype frequencies in 5 or 6 donors were roughly 1.0-7.0% of CD8+ T cells.

Germline CDR1 reads MGHDK; CDR2 reads SYGVNS. The CDR3 has 19 residues. A note on this clonotype: Antigen unknown.

The TCR beta cDNA came from 5'RACE template switching with UMIs. Using the 5' RACE reads, TCRdb records one entry per CDR3 protein without DNA. In total, the table holds 130,000 to 150,000 distinct CDR3 sequences. This receptor was identified in a young man in good health. The chain is built from TRBV25-1 and TRBJ2-7; there is no DNA to check the TCRdb D call of TRBD1. Sequenced input: blood T cells: a sorted CD56 or NKG2C T cell subset, CD4+ or CD8+ T cells, or bulk PBMC T cells (not recorded which). The CDR3 spells CASSDGVTGLGQSYYEQYF.